Sequencing of this T cell receptor beta chain was carried out in a study of cytomegalovirus exposure and HLA in healthy donors. Overall study results and limits: In vitro experiments confirmed that a few CMV-associated chains were specific for CMV antigens.

Details on this clone: Its specificity is not known.

Clones were read by immunoSEQ multiplex PCR, and TCRdb kept only the in-frame ones, dropping some. The repertoire consists of some 190,000 clones, with roughly 83% occurring once and the leading ten covering over 1.1%. The CDR3 consists of 19 residues. With V trimmed by 5 bases and J by 1 base, 20 bases remained unmatched. Germline V gene lookup returns CDR1 SGHRS and CDR2 YFSETQ. This chain connects TRBV5-1 to TRBJ2-5, with 7 bases that match TRBD2. The receptor's source is a woman in her late teens or twenties in good health and CMV-seronegative. What was sequenced was PBMCs. The DNA for the CDR3 is TGCGCCAGCAGGACAATCAATCCCAAGGTCGGGAGGCCCCAAGAGACCCAGTACTTC. Amino acid sequence: CASRTINPKVGRPQETQYF.